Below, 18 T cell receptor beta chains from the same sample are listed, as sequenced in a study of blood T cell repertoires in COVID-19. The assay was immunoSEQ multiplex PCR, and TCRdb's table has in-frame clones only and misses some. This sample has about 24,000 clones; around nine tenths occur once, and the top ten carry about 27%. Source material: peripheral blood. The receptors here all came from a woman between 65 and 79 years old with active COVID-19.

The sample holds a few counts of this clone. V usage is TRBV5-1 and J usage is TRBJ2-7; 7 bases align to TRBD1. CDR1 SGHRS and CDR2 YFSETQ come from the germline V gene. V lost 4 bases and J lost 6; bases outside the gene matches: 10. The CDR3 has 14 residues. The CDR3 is CASSLTGTSGEQYF. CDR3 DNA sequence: TGCGCCAGCAGCCTGACAGGGACCTCCGGCGAGCAGTACTTC.

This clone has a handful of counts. CDR3 in amino acids: CASSQSGTVTDTQYF. The CDR3 bases are TGCGCCAGCAGCCAATCCGGGACAGTCACAGATACGCAGTATTTT. This sequence joins TRBV4-3 and TRBJ2-3, with 7 bases that match TRBD1. The CDR3 covers 15 residues. Germline V gene sequence: CDR1 LGHNA, CDR2 YSLEER. V lost 2 bases and J lost 2; bases outside the gene matches: 4.

The DNA for the CDR3 is TGCGCCAGCAGCTTGGGTGCAGTTCATAACACTGAAGCTTTCTTT. Protein: CASSLGAVHNTEAFF. The chain carries TRBV5-1 and TRBJ1-1; D remains unclear. Trimming removed 0 bases at V and 2 bases at J, with 11 bases between. Germline V lookup: CDR1 SGHRS, CDR2 YFSETQ. This CDR3 is 15 amino acids long.

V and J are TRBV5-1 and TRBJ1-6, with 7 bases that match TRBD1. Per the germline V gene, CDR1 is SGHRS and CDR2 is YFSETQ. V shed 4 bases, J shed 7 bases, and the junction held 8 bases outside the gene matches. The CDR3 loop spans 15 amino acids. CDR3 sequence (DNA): TGCGCCAGCAGCGAGGGGGCGAGAAGGAATTCACCCCTCCACTTT. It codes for CASSEGARRNSPLHF.

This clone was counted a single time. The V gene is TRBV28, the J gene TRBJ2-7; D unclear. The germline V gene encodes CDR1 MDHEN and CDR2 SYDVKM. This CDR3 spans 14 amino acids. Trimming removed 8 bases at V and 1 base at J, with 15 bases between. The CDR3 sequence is CASSRPFRSYEQYF. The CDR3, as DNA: TGTGCCAGCTCCAGACCGTTCAGGTCCTACGAGCAGTACTTC.

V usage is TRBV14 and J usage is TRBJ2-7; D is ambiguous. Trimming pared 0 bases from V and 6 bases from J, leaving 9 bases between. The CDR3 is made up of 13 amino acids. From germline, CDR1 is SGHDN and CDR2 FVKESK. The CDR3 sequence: CASSQDVNGEQYF. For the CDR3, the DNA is TGTGCCAGCAGCCAAGATGTAAACGGCGAGCAGTACTTC.

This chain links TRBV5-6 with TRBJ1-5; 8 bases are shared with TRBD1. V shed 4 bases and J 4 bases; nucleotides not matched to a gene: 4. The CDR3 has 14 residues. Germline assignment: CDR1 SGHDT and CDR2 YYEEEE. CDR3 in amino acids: CASSPGQGNQPQHF. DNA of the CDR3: TGTGCCAGCAGCCCAGGACAGGGAAATCAGCCCCAGCATTTT.

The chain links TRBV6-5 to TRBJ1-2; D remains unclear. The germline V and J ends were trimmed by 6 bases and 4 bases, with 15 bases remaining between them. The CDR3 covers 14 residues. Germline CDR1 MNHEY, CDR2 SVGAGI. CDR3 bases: TGTGCCAGCAGACGGGATTCCTCTAGCTATGGCTACACCTTC. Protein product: CASRRDSSSYGYTF.

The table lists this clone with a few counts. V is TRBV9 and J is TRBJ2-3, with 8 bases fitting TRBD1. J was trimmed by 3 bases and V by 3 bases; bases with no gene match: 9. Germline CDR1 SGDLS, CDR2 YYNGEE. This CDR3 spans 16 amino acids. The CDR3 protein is CASSARQGFRTDTQYF. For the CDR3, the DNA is TGTGCCAGCAGCGCCAGACAGGGGTTTCGGACAGATACGCAGTATTTT.

The CDR3 loop is CASSSRQNTEAFF. As DNA, the CDR3 is TGTGCCAGCAGTTCCAGGCAGAACACTGAAGCTTTCTTT. The rearrangement uses TRBV12-3 or TRBV12-4 and TRBJ1-1; D is undetermined. Trimming pared 4 bases from V and 1 base from J, leaving 7 bases between. This CDR3 is 13 amino acids long.

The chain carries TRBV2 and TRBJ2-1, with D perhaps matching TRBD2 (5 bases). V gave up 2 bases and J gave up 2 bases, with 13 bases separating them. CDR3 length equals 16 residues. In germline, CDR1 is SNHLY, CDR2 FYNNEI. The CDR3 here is CASSEPRGWPYNEQFF. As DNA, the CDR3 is TGTGCCAGCAGTGAACCCCGGGGTTGGCCCTACAATGAGCAGTTCTTC.

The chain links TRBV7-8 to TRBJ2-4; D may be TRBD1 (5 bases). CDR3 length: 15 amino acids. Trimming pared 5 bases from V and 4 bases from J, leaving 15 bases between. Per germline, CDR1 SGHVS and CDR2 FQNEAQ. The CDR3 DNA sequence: TGTGCCAGCAGCAGGCTGTCGACAGCTAAAAACATTCAGTACTTC. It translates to CASSRLSTAKNIQYF.

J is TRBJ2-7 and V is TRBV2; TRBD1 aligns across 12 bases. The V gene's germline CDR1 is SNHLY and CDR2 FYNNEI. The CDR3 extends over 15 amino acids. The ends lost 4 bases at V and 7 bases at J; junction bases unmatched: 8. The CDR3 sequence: CASSARDRGPQEQYF. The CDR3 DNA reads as TGTGCCAGCAGTGCCCGGGACAGGGGGCCGCAGGAGCAGTACTTC.

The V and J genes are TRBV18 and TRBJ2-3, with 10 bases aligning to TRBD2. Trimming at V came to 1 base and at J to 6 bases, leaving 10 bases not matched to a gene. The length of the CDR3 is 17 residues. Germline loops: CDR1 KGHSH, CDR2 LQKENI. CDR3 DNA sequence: TGTGCCAGCTCACCACTTCATGGGACTAGCGACGGGGATACGCAGTATTTT. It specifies CASSPLHGTSDGDTQYF.

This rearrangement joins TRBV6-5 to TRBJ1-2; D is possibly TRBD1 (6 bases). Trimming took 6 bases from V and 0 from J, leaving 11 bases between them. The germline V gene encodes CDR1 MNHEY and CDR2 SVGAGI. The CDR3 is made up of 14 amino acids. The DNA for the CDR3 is TGTGCCAGCAGGGCAGGGGAGACTAACTATGGCTACACCTTC. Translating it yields CASRAGETNYGYTF.

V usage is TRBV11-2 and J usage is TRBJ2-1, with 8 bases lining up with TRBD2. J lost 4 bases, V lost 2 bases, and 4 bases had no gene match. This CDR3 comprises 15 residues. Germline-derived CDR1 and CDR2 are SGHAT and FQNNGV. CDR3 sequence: CASSLSAGGYNEQFF. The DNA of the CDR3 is TGTGCCAGCAGCTTATCCGCGGGGGGTTACAATGAGCAGTTCTTC. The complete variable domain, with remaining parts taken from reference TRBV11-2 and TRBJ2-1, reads EAGVAQSPRYKIIEKRQSVAFWCNPISGHATLYWYQQILGQGPKLLIQFQNNGVVDDSQLPKDRFSAERLKGVDSTLKIQPAKLEDSAVYLCASSLSAGGYNEQFFGPGTRLTVL.

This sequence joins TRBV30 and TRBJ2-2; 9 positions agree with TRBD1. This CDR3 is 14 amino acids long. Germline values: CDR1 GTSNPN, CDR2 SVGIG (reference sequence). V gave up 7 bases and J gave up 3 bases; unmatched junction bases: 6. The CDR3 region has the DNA TGTGCCTCCCACAGGGGGCGCGACACCGGGGAGCTGTTTTTT. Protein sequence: CASHRGRDTGELFF.

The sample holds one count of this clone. CDR3 coding DNA: TGTGCCAGCAGCACACAGCGGGGGCTCGCCTACGAGCAGTACTTC. It codes for CASSTQRGLAYEQYF. This chain connects TRBV7-2 to TRBJ2-7; 8 bases line up with TRBD2. Unmatched junction bases numbered 8, after V lost 5 bases and J lost 2 bases. The length of the CDR3 is 15 residues. CDR1 and CDR2 from the germline V gene are SGHTA and FQGNSA.